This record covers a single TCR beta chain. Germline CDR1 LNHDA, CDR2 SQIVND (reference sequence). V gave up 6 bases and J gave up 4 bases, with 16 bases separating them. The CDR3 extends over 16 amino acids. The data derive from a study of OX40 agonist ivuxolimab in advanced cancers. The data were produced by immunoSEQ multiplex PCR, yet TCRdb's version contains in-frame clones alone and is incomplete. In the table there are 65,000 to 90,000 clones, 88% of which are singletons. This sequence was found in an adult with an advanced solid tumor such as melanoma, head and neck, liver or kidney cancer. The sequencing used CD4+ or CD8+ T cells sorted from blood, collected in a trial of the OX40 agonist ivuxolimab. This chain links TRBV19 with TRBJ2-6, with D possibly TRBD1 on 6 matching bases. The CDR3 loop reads CASRINRDPGANVLTF. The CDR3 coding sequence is TGTGCCAGTAGGATAAACAGGGACCCCGGGGCCAACGTCCTGACTTTC. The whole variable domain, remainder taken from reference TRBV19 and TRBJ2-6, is DGGITQSPKYLFRKEGQNVTLSCEQNLNHDAMYWYRQDPGQGLRLIYYSQIVNDFQKGDIAEGYSVSREKKESFPLTVTSAQKNPTAFYLCASRINRDPGANVLTFGAGSRLTVL.